This T cell receptor beta chain came from a study of blood T cell repertoires in COVID-19. Study overall: Acute-phase and convalescent COVID-19 samples originated in the United States, Italy and Spain. The analysed material was cDNA or gDNA that came from T cells, B-cell-depleted T cells, or PBMCs.

In the authors' methods: Amplified reference gene primers provided the basis for estimating nucleated cell counts. Profiling relied on immunoSEQ multiplex PCR, and the TCRdb table lists in-frame clones only, not all of them. That table furnishes V, J and clone size, whereas the DNA furnished D and trimming. The sample has 300,000 or so clones, more than 75% seen once; the top ten hold approximately 1%. Participants were aged about 18 to 89 years, lived in roughly 25 US areas, and enrolled virtually. The germline V gene has CDR1 SGHDN and CDR2 FVKESK. CDR3 length: 14 amino acids. With 3 bases removed from V and 9 bases from J, the gap between germline ends came to 12 bases.

The sample was PBMCs or T cells enriched from blood (not recorded which). This rearrangement joins TRBV14 to TRBJ1-6, with D possibly TRBD1 on 5 matching bases. This TCR was recovered from a woman between 25 and 40 years old who had recovered from COVID-19. The DNA of the CDR3 is TGTGCCAGCAGCCAGGGGGGGAATGGTTCACCCCTCCACTTT. The encoded protein is CASSQGGNGSPLHF.